In its sample, the clone carrying this T cell receptor (beta chain) was seen a few times. The antigen remains undetermined. These data are taken from a study of beta chain features in type 1 diabetes. General study findings and limits: In all four CD4+ subsets, TCRB CDR3 length was significantly, moderately reduced in type 1 diabetes.

Germline V gene lookup returns CDR1 SGHRS and CDR2 YFSETQ. Trimming removed 7 bases from V and 5 bases from J; junction bases left unmatched: 12. The CDR3 loop spans 15 amino acids. Every bit of the isolated RNA underwent reverse transcription, so sequencing read expressed TCRB transcripts. TCRdb keeps only in-frame clones here, not all; method: immunoSEQ multiplex PCR. In the table there are about 280,000 clones, approximately 16% of which are singletons. Averaging roughly 110 mL, one heparinised blood draw was given by each donor. Purity exceeding 95% was reached by all sorted populations. V is TRBV5-1 and J is TRBJ2-1, with TRBD1 matching over 7 bases. Specimen: naive CD4+ T cells from blood. This TCR came from a young man with type 1 diabetes. The CDR3 is CASERQGVGDNEQFF. As DNA, the CDR3 is TGCGCCAGCGAAAGACAGGGAGTAGGTGACAATGAGCAGTTCTTC.